This TCR beta chain is drawn from a study of cytomegalovirus exposure and HLA in healthy donors (dated by TCRdb to 2017 to 2019). Regarding the study in general: In an earlier analysis of some 550 of the donors, 276 Gb of sequence data and 90 million to 130 million unique TCR beta sequences from roughly 190 million T cells were reported. The study profiled the T cell repertoires of hundreds of subjects by immunosequencing and related them to cytomegalovirus serostatus. HLA typing covered class I and class II loci at four-digit resolution. Five DR-DQ haplotypes were handled as single units for association and clustering because linkage in the cohort was strong. Among roughly 400 genotyped donors of the cohort, an average of around 250,000 unique TCR beta nucleotide sequences was sequenced per donor, of which about 18% were non-productive. To predict cytomegalovirus infection status, the study combined high-throughput TCR immunosequencing, statistical association of individual TCRs with disease status, and machine learning. Rather than drawing on any new phenotypic data, the later analysis identified candidate immune exposures from TCR beta sequences and the way those sequences occurred across donors. The number of donors typed differed by locus, with roughly 629-640 for A, B, C, DRB1 and DQB1, approximately 500 for DQA1, 600 to 610 for DPA1, and some 450 for DPB1. An early release covering about 600 HLA-typed donors comprised approximately 300 gigabases of sequencing data and around 80 million unique TCR sequences. Donor age, sex, ethnicity and CMV serostatus were compiled together with the repertoire data. A separate validation cohort of about 110 different subjects was used in addition to the approximately 700-subject first cohort. The study aimed to test whether signatures of past pathogen exposure could be identified by cataloging public T cell receptors. Genome-wide SNP genotypes for about 65% of the 666 donors were used in a later genetic analysis, which treated that subset as a discovery cohort. An earlier analysis of some 500 of the donors used high-throughput TCR beta sequencing to judge whether each TCR beta V gene segment behaved as functional or pseudogenic. The genetic ancestry cluster associated with self-reported Caucasian donors included about 84% of the roughly 400 genotyped donors. All discovery cohort repertoires had been generated on a single sequencing platform. A later analysis re-examined previously published TCR beta repertoires from about 670 donors and added high-resolution HLA genotyping to investigate patterns of TCR occurrence.

The protocol used for the library was the immunoSEQ multiplex PCR assay. For the multiplex PCR, a mixture combining 60 forward primers for TCR Vbeta segments and 13 reverse primers for TCR Jbeta segments was used. The CDR3 region of rearranged TCR beta genes was amplified from genomic DNA by a multiplex PCR assay. Amplified TCR beta libraries were sequenced as 87-base-pair reads on the Illumina HiSeq System. The authors processed their data as follows. A later analysis counted about 80 million unique TCR beta chains across the approximately 700 repertoires, and 9.5 million to 11 million of these chains were shared by at least two donors. A nearest-neighbor algorithm error-corrected the raw reads and collapsed the reads into unique sequences, merging closely related sequences to remove PCR and sequencing errors. CDR3 sequences were aligned to IMGT reference sequences to assign V, D and J gene segments. For a sequence to be retained, a match of at least six nucleotides to both a V gene segment and a J gene segment was required. Rearrangements were classified as productive when the CDR3 lacked stop codons and remained in frame with V and J, and all other rearrangements were classified as non-productive. CDR3 was defined according to IMGT convention as the region running from the second conserved V-encoded cysteine to the conserved J-encoded phenylalanine. Sequences without an unambiguous match to a single V gene segment were excluded from the earlier analysis of several hundred of the donors. An earlier analysis of over 450 of the donors classified V segments as functional when productive rearrangements were above 56.7% and as segregating when the standard deviation between donors was above 5%. A statistical classification framework was built to diagnose cytomegalovirus status from the catalog of TCR beta chain sequences. In a later analysis, V and J genes were assigned by comparing TCR nucleotide sequences against IMGT/GENE-DB human TR gene sequences. In a later analysis, CDR3 sequences and most-parsimonious VDJ recombination scenarios were assigned using the TCRdist pipeline. In a later analysis, each TCR beta chain was defined by its CDR3 amino acid sequence together with its V-gene family, and reads without a unique V-gene family were excluded. In a later analysis, 450 to 600 highly shared, low-generation-probability nucleotide sequences were removed to address suspected cross-contamination and a sequencing artifact. In a later analysis, a clonal expansion index was calculated for each public chain from normalized within-repertoire ranks of inferred template counts. In a later analysis, generation probabilities were computed with a VDJ recombination model fitted to out-of-frame rearrangements, and the resulting probabilities were checked against IGoR. Hypergeometric tests were used in a later analysis to score TCR-TCR, TCR-HLA and TCR-CMV co-occurrence, with a repertoire-size bias correction applied to the TCR pairs. A later analysis estimated false discovery rates by permuting HLA or CMV assignments 20 times. In a later analysis, co-occurring TCRs were grouped using DBSCAN, and TCRdist sequence similarity was added for clustering within HLA-allele-positive subsets. Repertoires with fewer than 30,000 or more than 120,000 public chains were left out of co-occurrence clustering, as were four to six repertoires with anomalous nucleotide sharing. The source is immuneACCESS, and TCRdb retained only in-frame sequences with V and J called. Part of the clones is not carried over; for the studies checked, unresolved V genes explain less than half of this, and the remainder is unexplained. From that table come the V and J calls and clone size; the DNA was used to work out D and trimming. The sample table holds 200,000 to 300,000 clones, of which approximately 85% were seen once. The top ten hold 2% of the sample.

In the case of this clone: Its antigen is unknown. Base qualities were left out, and no much larger clone turns up one base away.

What the authors observed across the whole study: The authors suggested that the approach could potentially be generalized to other disease states and immunological phenotypes. Presence/absence analyses assumed roughly uniform sequencing depth across donors, an assumption that may not hold. According to a later analysis, most CMV-associated TCR beta chains appeared to be HLA-restricted, and the HLA associations seemed to be driven largely by CMV exposure. When HLA alleles, especially DR and DQ, strongly co-occurred, attributing TCR associations to individual alleles was difficult. Linkage disequilibrium might explain the correlated functional status among segregating V segments, but an unknown experimental factor could not be ruled out. The only immune exposure information available for the cohort was CMV serostatus. In a later analysis, the rate of TCR association differed among HLA loci, with DRB1 alleles having the most associated TCRs and HLA-C alleles having the fewest. A few of the identified cytomegalovirus-associated TCR beta chains were confirmed in vitro to be specific for cytomegalovirus antigens. A further reported finding was that TCR beta sequences accurately predicted the HLA-A and HLA-B alleles for most subjects in the first cohort. The 87-base-pair reads could not distinguish some IMGT-functional V segments, including TRBV6-2 and TRBV6-3, so those segments were excluded. Several of the top co-occurrence clusters appeared to be linked to parvovirus B19, influenza, CMV and Epstein-Barr virus, according to a later analysis. Across donors, most TCR sequences were observed very rarely, whereas some public TCRs were present in many individuals. In a later genetic analysis, fewer N-insertions in productive TCRs were reported among donors in an Asian-associated ancestry cluster than the approximately 670-donor mean. A cluster of highly shared sequence variants was judged likely to represent a technical artifact of the sequencing pipeline. Because counts were too low, under 20 rarely observed V segments, including chromosome 9 orphons, were left out of the earlier analysis of 500 to 750 of the donors. In an earlier analysis of 450 to 750 of the donors, most TCR beta V segments appeared in productive rearrangements about 90% or about 30% of the time, broadly matching IMGT annotations. HLA typing was unavailable for some donors at each locus, so association tests used only the typed subset. An association between a missense DCLRE1C variant and V-gene and J-gene trimming of TCR beta chains was found in a later genetic analysis and replicated in an independent cohort. The classifier was reported to diagnose cytomegalovirus status with high specificity and sensitivity in both the original and validation cohorts. In a later analysis, HLA-associated TCR beta chains showed more clonal expansion and lower generation probabilities than non-associated chains that were equally common. This cohort had only TCR beta chains sequenced, and the lack of alpha or paired-chain data limited which features could be detected. A total of 150 or so TCR beta chains were listed by the study as associated with cytomegalovirus. A later analysis associated roughly 17,000 TCR beta sequences with specific HLA alleles at a false discovery rate of 0.05.

The junction carries 13 bases between V and J, which are trimmed by 6 bases and 4 bases respectively. According to the germline V gene, CDR1 reads KGHSH and CDR2 reads LQKENI. Including the terminal cysteine and phenylalanine, the CDR3 comprises 14 residues. Left in the record is the CDR3 DNA by itself, 42 bases read in frame from the first base. The cohort consisted of approximately 690 healthy bone marrow donors. Cohort members were all nominally healthy when sampled, although unrecorded immune exposures were likely present. The donor was CMV seropositive and belonged to the group of 250 to 300 seropositive cohort members. Every donor gave a peripheral blood sample, and the peripheral blood mononuclear cells from that sample were used for TCR beta sequencing. The Qiagen DNeasy Blood Extraction Kit was used to extract genomic DNA from the blood cell samples.

The source material was PBMCs. The chain is assembled from TRBV18 and TRBJ2-1; the D segment could be TRBD2, given 5 matching bases. This receptor was identified in a woman aged 35 to 49 in good health and CMV-seropositive. The DNA is TGTGCCAGCTCGTCTAAGACTACATACAATGAGCAGTTCTTC. Translated, this gives CASSSKTTYNEQFF.